The 11 T cell receptor beta chains in this list originate from one sample, sequenced in a study of blood T cell repertoires in COVID-19. Libraries were prepared by immunoSEQ multiplex PCR; TCRdb keeps only in-frame clonotypes and omits some of them. The repertoire has 200,000 to 300,000 clones, more than 80% of them found once; the top ten carry around 5.5%. The sequenced sample consisted of peripheral blood. These receptors all come from a human donor in a cohort sampled during active COVID-19.

The sample holds many counts of this clone. V is TRBV18 and J is TRBJ1-1; the match to TRBD1 covers 10 bases. CDR1 and CDR2 (germline): KGHSH, LQKENI. V lost 7 bases, J lost 0 bases, and 8 bases stayed unmatched. CDR3 length equals 16 residues. The CDR3 DNA is TGTGCCAGCTTCATGACAGGGGGCGACCTGAACACTGAAGCTTTCTTT. This sequence encodes CASFMTGGDLNTEAFF.

The genes are TRBV7-9 and TRBJ1-2, with TRBD1 as a possible D gene (5 bases). Germline V gene lookup returns CDR1 SEHNR and CDR2 FQNEAQ (reference sequence). CDR3 length equals 17 residues. V was pared by 4 bases and J by 1 base, with 19 bases between. The CDR3 protein is CASSYAMIGGINYGYTF. The DNA for the CDR3 is TGTGCCAGCAGCTATGCTATGATCGGGGGGATTAACTATGGCTACACCTTC. Full variable domain (rest looked up from reference TRBV7-9 and TRBJ1-2): DTGVSQNPRHKITKRGQNVTFRCDPISEHNRLYWYRQTLGQGPEFLTYFQNEAQLEKSRLLSDRFSAERPKGSFSTLEIQRTEQGDSAMYLCASSYAMIGGINYGYTFGSGTRLTVV.

The chain employs TRBV3-1 (or the pseudogene TRBV3-2) and TRBJ2-1; 14 nucleotides line up with TRBD2. Germline V CDR1 and CDR2: LGHDT, YNNKEL (reference sequence). The CDR3 length is 15 residues. Trimming at V came to 4 bases and at J to 7 bases, leaving 3 bases not matched to a gene. The CDR3 region has the DNA TGTGCCAGCAGCCTTCGGACTAGCGGGGGGAATGAGCAGTTCTTC. It encodes CASSLRTSGGNEQFF.

The chain employs TRBV6-1 and TRBJ2-5; the D gene is possibly TRBD2 (6 bases). Trimming removed 2 bases from V and 2 bases from J, with 12 bases in between. The CDR3 is 15 amino acids. CDR1 and CDR2 from the germline V gene are MNHNS and SASEGT. This CDR3 is CASSELTSGQETQYF. CDR3 nucleotide sequence: TGTGCCAGCAGTGAATTAACCAGCGGGCAAGAGACCCAGTACTTC.

This clone was seen once. CDR3 nucleotides: TGTGCCAGCAGCCCCCGGACCCAGGGGGTTGGCTACACCTTC. It translates to CASSPRTQGVGYTF. V gene TRBV11-1 combines with J gene TRBJ1-2, with 7 bases that match TRBD1. Germline CDR1 SGHAT, CDR2 FQDESV (reference sequence). The CDR3 is 14 residues long. V trimming: 5 bases; J trimming: 7 bases; junction bases outside the gene matches: 10.

The chain employs TRBV7-9 and TRBJ2-3, with TRBD2 matching 8 bases. Trimming removed 6 bases from V and 1 base from J; junction bases left unmatched: 6. The germline CDR1 and CDR2 sequences are SEHNR and FQNEAQ (reference sequence). The CDR3 is 15 residues long. Here the CDR3 DNA reads TGTGCCAGCAGAGCTGGACTAGCCGGCACAGATACGCAGTATTTT. As protein: CASRAGLAGTDTQYF.

The V and J genes are TRBV2 and TRBJ2-4, with D hard to call. The V and J ends lost 2 bases and 6 bases respectively, with 11 bases between them. This CDR3 spans 14 amino acids. Germline V lookup: CDR1 SNHLY, CDR2 FYNNEI. The CDR3 loop reads CASSETQVGNIQYF. As DNA, the CDR3 is TGTGCCAGCAGTGAAACACAAGTTGGAAACATTCAGTACTTC.

The rearrangement joins TRBV13 to TRBJ1-6, with a tentative D call TRBD1 (5 bases). This CDR3 contains 20 residues. Germline-derived CDR1 and CDR2 are PRHDT and FYEKMQ (reference sequence). Trimming took off 1 base at V and 3 bases at J, with 22 bases between the two ends. CDR3 sequence (DNA): TGTGCCAGCAGCTTAGACCTATCCCCCGGCAGGGAATACTATAATTCACCCCTCCACTTT. The encoded protein is CASSLDLSPGREYYNSPLHF.

This clone was counted only a few times. V is TRBV5-6 and J is TRBJ1-1, with 7 bases fitting TRBD1. Trimming cost V 5 bases and J 6 bases; bases outside gene matches: 4. Germline V lookup: CDR1 SGHDT, CDR2 YYEEEE. CDR3 length equals 12 residues. CDR3 DNA: TGTGCCAGCAGTTCGCAGGGGGCTGAAGCTTTCTTT. This gives the protein CASSSQGAEAFF.

The genes are TRBV7-2 and TRBJ2-3, with 16 bases matching TRBD2. CDR3 length: 16 amino acids. Germline loops: CDR1 SGHTA, CDR2 FQGNSA. The junction had 2 bases not matched to a gene; V was cut back by 4 bases and J by 4 bases. The CDR3 DNA reads TGTGCCAGCAGCTGGGGACTAGCGGGAGGGTCAGATACGCAGTATTTT. Its protein is CASSWGLAGGSDTQYF.

The sample holds a few counts of this clone. The chain uses TRBV19 and TRBJ1-1, with TRBD1 matching over 9 bases. Germline assignment: CDR1 LNHDA and CDR2 SQIVND (reference sequence). This CDR3 contains 15 residues. V shed 5 bases, J shed 4 bases, and the junction held 8 bases outside the gene matches. The CDR3, as DNA: TGTGCCAGTAGTTTTCGACAGGGGGTTGTCACTGAAGCTTTCTTT. It is translated as CASSFRQGVVTEAFF. Variable domain in full (rest from reference TRBV19 and TRBJ1-1): DGGITQSPKYLFRKEGQNVTLSCEQNLNHDAMYWYRQDPGQGLRLIYYSQIVNDFQKGDIAEGYSVSREKKESFPLTVTSAQKNPTAFYLCASSFRQGVVTEAFFGQGTRLTVV.